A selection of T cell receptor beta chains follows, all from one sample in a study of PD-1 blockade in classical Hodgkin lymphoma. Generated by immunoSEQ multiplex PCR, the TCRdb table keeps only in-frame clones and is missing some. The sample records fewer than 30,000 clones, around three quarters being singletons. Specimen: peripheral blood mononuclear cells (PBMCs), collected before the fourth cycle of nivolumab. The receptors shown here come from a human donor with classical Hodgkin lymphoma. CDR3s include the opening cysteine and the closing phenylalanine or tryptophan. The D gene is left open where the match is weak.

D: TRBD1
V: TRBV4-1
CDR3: CASSFGGQGFTDTQYF

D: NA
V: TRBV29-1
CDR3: CSVGRPGPTDTQYF

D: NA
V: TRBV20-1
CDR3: CSGDEQFEAFF

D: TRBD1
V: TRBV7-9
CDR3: CASSISRRGQGGHEQYF

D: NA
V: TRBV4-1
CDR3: CASSQDVGAWGTEAFF

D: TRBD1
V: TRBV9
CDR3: CASSATTGGNEQFF

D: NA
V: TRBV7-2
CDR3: CASSLEGLRANVLTF

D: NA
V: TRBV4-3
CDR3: CASSQEAHLLAGEQYF

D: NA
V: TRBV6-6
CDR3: CASSYASVPTGELFF

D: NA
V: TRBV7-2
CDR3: CASSLGVSYEQYF

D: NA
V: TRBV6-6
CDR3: CASRPTLRGEDTQYF

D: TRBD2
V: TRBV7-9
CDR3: CASSLTSGEGETQYF

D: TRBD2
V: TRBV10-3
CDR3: CAISVAGNEQFF

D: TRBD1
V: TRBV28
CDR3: CASSLARGKTYEQYF

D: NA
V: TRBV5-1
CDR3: CASKAGAQEYF

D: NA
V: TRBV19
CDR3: CASSMGDSGANVLTF

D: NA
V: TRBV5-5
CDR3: CASSWGELPNEKLFF

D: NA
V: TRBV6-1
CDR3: CASTRTGTAGSPLHF

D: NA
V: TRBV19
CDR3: CASSIGSGRNTGELFF

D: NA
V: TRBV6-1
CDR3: CASKELTDTQYF

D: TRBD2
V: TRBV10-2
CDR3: CASRLAGGPWNEQFF

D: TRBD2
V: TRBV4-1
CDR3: CASSPGGSPKTQYF

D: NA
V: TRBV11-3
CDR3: CASSLGTGPKNIQYF

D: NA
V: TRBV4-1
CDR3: CASSQERAAGTYEQYF

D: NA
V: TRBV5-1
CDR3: CASSSTGGGQPQHF

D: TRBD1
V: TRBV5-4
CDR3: CASHGQDNYGYTF

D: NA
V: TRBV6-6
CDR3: CASSADVNYGYTF

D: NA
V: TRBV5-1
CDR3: CASSLTSGPGANVLTF

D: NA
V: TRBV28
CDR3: CASSLYAPAEAFF

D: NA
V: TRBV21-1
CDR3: CASSFQSGSSYEQYF

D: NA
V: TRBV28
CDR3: CASSPPTLGTEAFF

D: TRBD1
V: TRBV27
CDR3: CASSWERQGNYNEQFF

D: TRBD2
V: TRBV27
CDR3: CASSLSVLAGGGTGELFF

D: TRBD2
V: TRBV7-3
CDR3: CASGNLKGLAANTGELFF

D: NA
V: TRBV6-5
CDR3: CASSYALTGGNTEAFF

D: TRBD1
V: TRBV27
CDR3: CASRKTGGEERGYTF

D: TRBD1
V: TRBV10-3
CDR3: CAIKGTGGQPQHF

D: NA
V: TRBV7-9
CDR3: CASSLVGGFEAFF

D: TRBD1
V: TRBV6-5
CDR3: CASGRGQANTEAFF

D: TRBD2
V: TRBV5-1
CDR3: CASSRGEPGLAGNNEQFF

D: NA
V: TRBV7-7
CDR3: CASSSSPGFGELFF

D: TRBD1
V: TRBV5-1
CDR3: CASSLTGTGVKQYF

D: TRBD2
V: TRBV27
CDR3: CASSLSSGFLYEQYF

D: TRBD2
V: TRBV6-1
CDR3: CASSGGLARTYEQYF

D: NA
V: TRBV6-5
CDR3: CASSLNRRQPQHF

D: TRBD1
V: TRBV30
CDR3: CAWRGGWETQYF

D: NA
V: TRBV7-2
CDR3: CASSLQGLSTDTQYF

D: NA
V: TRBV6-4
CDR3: CASSGRTAKNTEAFF

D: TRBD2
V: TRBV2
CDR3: CASSEVTSGPYEQYF

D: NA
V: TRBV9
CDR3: CASSPQVEAFF

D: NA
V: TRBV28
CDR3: CASSLSPRQGGQYF

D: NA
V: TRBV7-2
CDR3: CASSLGQVYEQYF

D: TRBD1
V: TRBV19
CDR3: CASSNRDRGDTIYF

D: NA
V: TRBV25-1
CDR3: CASSEESSAYEQYF

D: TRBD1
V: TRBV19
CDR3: CASSSFDRAAFF